This T cell receptor beta chain was captured by sequencing in a study of identical twins. The CDR3 totals 15 residues. With 1 base removed from V and 3 bases from J, the gap between germline ends came to 12 bases. Germline V CDR1 and CDR2: SGHKS, YYEKEE (reference sequence). TCRdb processed the 5' RACE reads anew with MiXCR; each CDR3 protein has one entry. The sample gives roughly 570,000 distinct CDR3 sequences, 7.5% to 10% of which show up once; 2.5% to 3.5% is in the top ten. Findings of the study overall: Fewer insertions were carried by abundant cord blood beta clonotypes, but none was seen in memory repertoires.

This clonotype was observed many times. As yet, its antigen is unknown. This sample also appeared in a second study, on yellow fever vaccine responses in identical twins.

Sequencing input: PBMCs. The chain links TRBV5-5 to TRBJ2-3; D is perhaps TRBD2 (6 bases). The receptor comes from a woman aged 18 to 35 in good health. CDR3 coding DNA: TGTGCCAGCAGCTTGTTACCAAGCGGGACAGATACGCAGTATTTT. Translating gives CASSLLPSGTDTQYF.